A single sample gave rise to the 28 T cell receptor beta chains below, sequenced in a study of tumor-infiltrating lymphocytes in primary liver carcinoma. TCR beta cDNA was made from around 460 ng total RNA with a constant-region primer. TCR beta libraries came from three nested multiplex PCR rounds using slightly modified ARM-PCR. A C-beta reverse primer and TRBV1-TRBV30 forward primers served in each of the first two PCR rounds, at ten to eleven cycles apiece. From the multiplex PCR reads, TCRdb called clonotypes with MiXCR, one entry per CDR3 protein. The repertoire holds 90,000 to 100,000 distinct CDR3 sequences, with almost 70% as singletons. From 20-30 mg of unsorted bulk tissue, DNA and RNA were co-extracted together. The sequenced sample was liver tumor tissue from sampling region 5. Subset noted: tumor region T5, tumor centre. The origin of the receptors is a woman aged 55-69 years with primary liver carcinoma and hepatitis B virus infection.

This clonotype was picked up many times. The chain uses TRBV12-2 and TRBJ2-7; the DNA was not compared with TRBD2, the D call given in the table. TRBV12-2 counts as a pseudogene. CDR3 size: 18 residues. CDR3 residues: CASRLVRPKRSSSYEQYF. DNA for the CDR3: TGTGCAAGTCGCTTAGTGCGGCCCAAGCGGTCGAGCTCCTACGAGCAGTACTTC.

This chain joins TRBV6-1 and TRBJ2-7; D call uncertain. CDR1 is MNHNS and CDR2 is SASEGT in the germline V gene. Trimming removed 2 bases at V and 3 bases at J, with 17 bases between. The CDR3 totals 16 residues. The CDR3 nucleotides are TGTGCCAGCAGTGAACCCATTAGGATCCAGCACTACGAGCAGTACTTC. It codes for CASSEPIRIQHYEQYF.

The chain is built from TRBV11-2 and TRBJ1-1; no clear D. The CDR3 is 13 residues long. The germline V gene encodes CDR1 SGHAT and CDR2 FQNNGV. V lost 7 bases and J 3 bases, leaving 12 bases between the germline ends. The CDR3 sequence: CASNPTMYTEAFF. The CDR3 nucleotides read TGTGCCAGCAACCCTACAATGTACACTGAAGCTTTCTTT.

This clonotype was seen repeatedly, ten times or more. J is TRBJ2-3 and V is TRBV29-1; 12 bases are a match to TRBD2. J lost 4 bases, V lost 4 bases, and 3 bases had no gene match. The CDR3 is made up of 14 amino acids. In germline, CDR1 is SQVTM, CDR2 ANQGSEA. The CDR3 nucleotides read TGCAGCGTTGGACTAGCGGGAGCCCCAGATACGCAGTATTTT. The encoded protein is CSVGLAGAPDTQYF.

On this clonotype: Lacking the conserved final phenylalanine or tryptophan, this CDR3 likely reflects a read error. This rearrangement joins TRBV11-2 to TRBJ1-4; D is uncertain. The CDR3 contains 15 residues. The V and J ends lost 4 bases and 8 bases respectively, with 17 bases between them. Germline V gene lookup returns CDR1 SGHAT and CDR2 FQNNGV. The CDR3 coding sequence is TGTGCCAGCAGCTACCATGGTTTGGGTGGGGAAAAACTGTTTTAT. Translation gives CASSYHGLGGEKLFY.

The chain has TRBV6-1 and TRBJ1-2; D remains unclear. CDR1 MNHNS and CDR2 SASEGT come from the germline V gene. The CDR3 totals 15 residues. Trimming took 2 bases from V and 7 from J, leaving 17 bases between them. The CDR3 nucleotides are TGTGCCAGCAGTGAATCCTTTAGGAGGAGCCGTGGCTACACCTTC. Translation gives CASSESFRRSRGYTF.

This clonotype has a single count. Given the absence of the conserved phenylalanine or tryptophan at the CDR3 end, a read error is likely. The chain carries TRBV6-4 and TRBJ2-3; TRBD2 agrees at 11 bases. CDR3 length equals 16 residues. The germline V gene encodes CDR1 MRHNA and CDR2 SNTAGT. The CDR3: CASSDVAGGSTETQYY. DNA for the CDR3: TGTGCCAGCAGTGACGTAGCGGGAGGGTCCACAGAAACGCAGTATTAC.

Turning to this clonotype: This may be a read error: a much more frequent sequence differs by one nucleotide. The chain couples TRBV6-2 or TRBV6-3 to TRBJ2-1; unclear D gene. The CDR3 runs 14 residues. Germline V gene data show CDR1 as MNHEY and CDR2 as SVGEGT. This chain's CDR3 is CVSSSSELVDEQFF. CDR3 bases: TGTGTCAGCAGTTCCTCGGAACTCGTCGATGAGCAGTTCTTC.

A word on this clonotype: The germline gene is not matched at one end of the junction; a read error may be the cause. V gene TRBV14 combines with J gene TRBJ1-2, with 12 positions matching TRBD1. The CDR3 consists of 15 residues. The germline gives CDR1 SGHDN, CDR2 FVKESK. The DNA of the CDR3 is TGTGCCAGCAACCAAGCGGGACAGGGGGCGGATGGCCACACCTTC. This encodes CASNQAGQGADGHTF. Full variable domain (outside the CDR3, taken from reference TRBV14 and TRBJ1-2): EAGVTQFPSHSVIEKGQTVTLRCDPISGHDNLYWYRRVMGKEIKFLLHFVKESKQDESGMPNNRFLAERTGGTYSTLKVQPAELEDSGVYFCASNQAGQGADGHTFGSGTRLTVV.

As to this clonotype: The junction departs from the called germline gene at one end, perhaps through a read error. The gene calls are TRBV12-3 or TRBV12-4 and TRBJ2-1; D possibly corresponds to TRBD1 (6 bases). This CDR3 is built from 16 residues. The CDR3 DNA sequence: TGTGGCAGCAGCTATAGGTCCGGTGGGGGCCCAAATGAGCAGTTCTTC. Translating gives CGSSYRSGGGPNEQFF.

V usage is TRBV11-2 and J usage is TRBJ2-7; the match to TRBD2 covers 8 bases. Germline V gives CDR1 SGHAT, CDR2 FQNNGV. With 7 bases clipped from V and 10 bases from J, the junction kept 21 bases outside the gene matches. This CDR3 spans 16 amino acids. For the CDR3, the DNA is TGTGCCAGCAACTACGGCGGGAGGACCTCGGGAAGCGTACAGTACTTC. Its translation: CASNYGGRTSGSVQYF.

Comment on this clonotype: A much larger clone sits a single nucleotide away, making a read error possible. The chain couples TRBV30 to TRBJ1-5; D is possibly TRBD1 (6 bases). The CDR3 has 15 residues. Germline V gene lookup returns CDR1 GTSNPN and CDR2 SVGIG (reference sequence). In DNA, the CDR3 is TGTGTCTGGAGTAACAGGGCGGACCCTAATCAGCCCCAGCATTTT. Translation: CVWSNRADPNQPQHF.

This clonotype has a count of ten or more. Here the CDR3 DNA reads TGCGCCAGCAGTGAGTTCAGGGATGGGGACACCGGGGAGCTGTTTTTT. Translated: CASSEFRDGDTGELFF. The chain employs TRBV10-1 and TRBJ2-2, with D possibly matching TRBD1 (5 bases). The length of the CDR3 is 16 residues. The V end lost 1 base, the J end lost 3 bases, and 12 bases lay between the germline ends. CDR1 is WNHNN and CDR2 is SYGVQD in the germline V gene (reference sequence).

The gene calls are TRBV10-3 and TRBJ2-2, with 8 bases fitting TRBD1. This CDR3 spans 16 amino acids. V shed 2 bases and J 6 bases; nucleotides not matched to a gene: 8. Germline values: CDR1 ENHRY, CDR2 SYGVKD. The DNA of the CDR3 is TGTGCCATCAGTGAGGGACAGGGCCTGGGCGCCGGGGAGCTGTTTTTT. Protein sequence: CAISEGQGLGAGELFF.

V gene TRBV24-1 combines with J gene TRBJ2-1, with TRBD2 identical over 11 bases. In germline, CDR1 is KGHDR, CDR2 SFDVKD. V shed 3 bases and J 6 bases; nucleotides not matched to a gene: 6. The CDR3 loop spans 16 amino acids. CDR3 in amino acids: CATSDRSSGRSNEQFF. In DNA, the CDR3 is TGTGCCACCAGTGATAGATCTAGCGGGAGGAGCAATGAGCAGTTCTTC.

Regarding this clonotype: In this CDR3 the conserved last residue, phenylalanine or tryptophan, is missing, so a read error is likely. This chain joins TRBV6-2 or TRBV6-3 and TRBJ2-3; D gene uncertain. There are 15 residues in the CDR3. The germline V gene encodes CDR1 MNHEY and CDR2 SVGEGT. The germline V and J ends were trimmed by 2 bases and 5 bases, with 14 bases remaining between them. Here the CDR3 reads CASSYGHGDRDTQYS. CDR3 bases: TGTGCCAGCAGTTACGGGCATGGCGATCGAGATACGCAGTATTCT.

This clonotype came up a few times. It may be a read error: a sequence one base away is much more abundant. The rearrangement joins TRBV4-1 to TRBJ2-1, with 7 bases aligning to TRBD2. This CDR3 has 13 residues. Germline V gene data show CDR1 as MGHRA and CDR2 as YSYEKL. The DNA of the CDR3 is TGCGCCAGCAACCAAGGCTGGGAGGGAGCGGAATTCTTC. It specifies CASNQGWEGAEFF.

Remarks on this clonotype: One junction end does not reproduce the germline sequence, and a read error may be involved. The V call is TRBV12-3 or TRBV12-4, the J call TRBJ1-6; D is possibly TRBD1 (5 bases). The CDR3 contains 14 residues. CDR3 DNA: TGTACCAGCAGTTTAGCAGGCGGGGGGTCACCCCTCCACTTT. Translation gives CTSSLAGGGSPLHF.

Concerning this clonotype: The limits of the CDR3 on the DNA are not certain, so only TCRdb's listed CDR3 is given. This chain links TRBV11-2 with TRBJ2-5; the tabulated D call, TRBD1, remains unverified against the DNA. The CDR3 is 22 amino acids in total, end residues counted. Germline values: CDR1 SGHAT, CDR2 FQNNGV. This CDR3 is CASSIYLCSVEGGTGEQETQYF.

Only a few counts were recorded for this clonotype. Just one base apart from a much larger clone, this may be a read error. V gene TRBV7-8 combines with J gene TRBJ1-5; D possibly corresponds to TRBD1 (6 bases). The CDR3 has 15 amino acids. Germline loops: CDR1 SGHVS, CDR2 FQNEAQ. V gave up 5 bases and J gave up 5 bases, with 16 bases separating them. The CDR3 loop is CASSPREGGDQPQHF. The CDR3 DNA follows: TGTGCCAGCAGCCCCCGGGAGGGGGGGGATCAGCCCCAGCATTTT.

The rearrangement links TRBV18 to TRBJ1-6; TRBD1 aligns across 8 bases. The junction had 4 bases not matched to a gene; V was cut back by 1 base and J by 8 bases. This CDR3 has 15 residues. The V gene's germline CDR1 is KGHSH and CDR2 LQKENI. The CDR3 reads CASSPRQGTDSPLHF. DNA of the CDR3: TGTGCCAGCTCACCACGACAGGGGACGGATTCACCCCTCCACTTT.

A note on this clonotype: One end of the junction does not line up with germline, which may come from a read error. The chain combines TRBV11-2 with TRBJ2-1; D may be TRBD2 (5 bases). CDR1 and CDR2 from the germline V gene are SGHAT and FQNNGV. The CDR3 length is 13 residues. The CDR3 loop is CASSSGLYNGQFF. CDR3 nucleotides: TGTGCCAGCAGCTCCGGACTGTATAATGGGCAGTTCTTC. Using reference TRBV11-2 and TRBJ2-1 for the parts outside the CDR3, the full variable domain is EAGVAQSPRYKIIEKRQSVAFWCNPISGHATLYWYQQILGQGPKLLIQFQNNGVVDDSQLPKDRFSAERLKGVDSTLKIQPAKLEDSAVYLCASSSGLYNGQFFGPGTRLTVL.

The chain couples TRBV11-2 to TRBJ2-3, with TRBD1 as a possible D gene (6 bases). Germline CDR1 and CDR2: SGHAT and FQNNGV. V was cut by 1 base and J by 0 bases, with 14 bases left in between. This CDR3 has 17 amino acids. The CDR3 DNA reads TGTGCCAGCAGCTTAGCAAGGGGGAGCAGGAGCACAGATACGCAGTATTTT. Translating gives CASSLARGSRSTDTQYF.

With regard to this clonotype: Relative to the germline gene, one junction end is altered; a read error may explain this. CDR3 in DNA: TGTGCCAGCAGCTCGGCTTTGATGCCGCTCTTC. Its protein is CASSSALMPLF. The J gene is TRBJ2-1, the V gene TRBV11-2, with D hard to call. This CDR3 comprises 11 residues. From germline, CDR1 is SGHAT and CDR2 FQNNGV.

Concerning this clonotype: One end of the junction is discordant with germline, which a read error may explain. J is TRBJ1-2 and V is TRBV28; possibly TRBD1 for D (5 bases). The CDR3 totals 13 residues. The germline V gene encodes CDR1 MDHEN and CDR2 SYDVKM. The DNA for the CDR3 is TGTGCCAGCAGGAGAGGGGCTAACTATGACTACACCTTC. Amino acids: CASRRGANYDYTF.

The rearrangement links TRBV29-1 to TRBJ2-1; no firm D call. Per germline, CDR1 SQVTM and CDR2 ANQGSEA. The CDR3 spans 11 residues. V dropped 7 bases and J dropped 12 bases, with 16 bases sitting between them. The CDR3 protein is CSGDANDRQFF. In DNA form, the CDR3 reads TGCAGCGGTGACGCCAATGATAGGCAGTTCTTC.

Only one count was recorded for this clonotype. The chain uses TRBV18 and TRBJ2-5, with a weak D call TRBD2 (6 bases). The ends were cut back, 3 bases at V and 5 bases at J, with 10 bases in the middle. This CDR3 is built from 13 residues. Germline V gene lookup returns CDR1 KGHSH and CDR2 LQKENI. CDR3 sequence: CASSPAAGETQYF. Written as DNA, the CDR3 is TGTGCCAGCTCACCGGCGGCGGGGGAGACCCAGTACTTC.

This clonotype came up many times. The chain joins TRBV28 to TRBJ1-1; possibly TRBD1 for D (6 bases). Trimming removed 2 bases from V and 7 bases from J, with 14 bases in between. The CDR3 runs to 14 residues. Germline CDR1 MDHEN, CDR2 SYDVKM. CDR3 in amino acids: CASSLSSRTVEAFF. The CDR3 coding sequence is TGTGCCAGCAGTTTAAGTTCTCGGACAGTTGAAGCTTTCTTT.